Each of the 28 T cell receptor beta chains below was sequenced from the same sample in a study of cytomegalovirus exposure and HLA in healthy donors. With 60 Vbeta and 13 Jbeta primers, the PCR was carried out. The protocol was immunoSEQ multiplex PCR, while the TCRdb copy is restricted to in-frame clones and leaves out a portion. The sample holds 120,000 to 150,000 clones; approximately 70% are singletons and the top ten take 1.5% to 2%. Sample: PBMCs. These receptors all come from a woman under 30 in good health and CMV-seronegative.

V is TRBV4-3 and J is TRBJ1-4; the match to TRBD1 covers 9 bases. The germline V gene has CDR1 LGHNA and CDR2 YSLEER. The CDR3 spans 14 residues. After removal of 4 bases from V and 8 bases from J, the junction contained 5 bases not matched to a gene. CDR3 in amino acids: CASSPRTGDEKLFF. CDR3 DNA: TGCGCCAGCAGCCCCCGGACAGGGGACGAAAAACTGTTTTTT.

This rearrangement joins TRBV6-1 to TRBJ2-7; TRBD2 is a possible D gene (5 bases). Germline loops: CDR1 MNHNS, CDR2 SASEGT. Between the trimmed V and J ends, which lost 2 bases and 0 bases, there was a span of 14 bases. The CDR3 contains 16 residues. CDR3 coding DNA: TGTGCCAGCAGTGAAAGAGATCGAGGGCCCTCCTACGAGCAGTACTTC. This translates into CASSERDRGPSYEQYF.

This chain links TRBV9 with TRBJ1-4, with 7 bases fitting TRBD1. Germline V gene data show CDR1 as SGDLS and CDR2 as YYNGEE. The CDR3 sequence is 15 residues long. Trimming took 4 bases from V and 6 from J; bases not matched to a gene: 9. The CDR3 region has the DNA TGTGCCAGCAGCCCCACCGGGACAGCTCATGAAAAACTGTTTTTT. Amino acid sequence: CASSPTGTAHEKLFF.

V usage is TRBV6-5 and J usage is TRBJ1-3; no firm D call. This CDR3 is 15 amino acids long. Per the germline V gene, CDR1 is MNHEY and CDR2 is SVGAGI. Deletions cut 4 bases from V and 1 base from J, with 11 bases between. CDR3: CASSSGARSGNTIYF. The DNA for the CDR3 is TGTGCCAGCAGTTCAGGCGCCCGGTCTGGAAACACCATATATTTT.

The chain employs TRBV15 and TRBJ2-3; no reliable D call. The CDR3 is 12 residues long. Trimming removed 4 bases from V and 6 bases from J, with 8 bases in between. Germline V gene lookup returns CDR1 LNHNV and CDR2 YYDKDF (reference sequence). The CDR3 reads CATSTRGDTQYF. CDR3 coding DNA: TGTGCCACCAGCACCAGAGGTGATACGCAGTATTTT.

The rearrangement links TRBV9 to TRBJ1-3; 7 positions agree with TRBD1. V lost 4 bases to trimming and J lost 2 bases; unmatched junction nucleotides: 6. In germline, CDR1 is SGDLS, CDR2 YYNGEE. The length of the CDR3 is 15 residues. The chain's CDR3 is CASSIGTDPGNTIYF. Here the CDR3 DNA reads TGTGCCAGCAGCATAGGGACAGATCCTGGAAACACCATATATTTT.

The chain carries TRBV7-9 and TRBJ2-2, with 15 bases lining up with TRBD2. V lost 5 bases, J lost 6 bases, and 7 bases stayed unmatched. The CDR3 sequence is 17 residues long. Germline CDR1 and CDR2: SEHNR and FQNEAQ (reference sequence). The chain's CDR3 is CASSLGLAGGGAGELFF. The CDR3 DNA is TGTGCCAGCAGCCTCGGACTAGCGGGAGGGGGGGCCGGGGAGCTGTTTTTT.

The V and J genes are TRBV27 and TRBJ2-1; a possible D gene is TRBD2 (6 bases). Per germline, CDR1 MNHEY and CDR2 SMNVEV (reference sequence). The CDR3 extends over 14 amino acids. Trimming took 7 bases from V and 1 from J, leaving 11 bases between them. As DNA, the CDR3 is TGTGCCAGCACCGCCGGGAGTTCCTACAATGAGCAGTTCTTC. It yields the protein CASTAGSSYNEQFF.

The V and J genes are TRBV5-1 and TRBJ1-2, with TRBD1 as a possible D gene (5 bases). CDR3 length: 16 amino acids. The V gene lost 0 bases and the J gene lost 4 bases, with 16 bases spanning the gap. Per the germline V gene, CDR1 is SGHRS and CDR2 is YFSETQ. DNA of the CDR3: TGCGCCAGCAGCTTGGCCCTCGACGCGGGGGGCTATGGCTACACCTTC. Its translation is CASSLALDAGGYGYTF.

Turning to this clone: One end of the junction does not line up with germline, which may come from a read error. Other DNA sequences in this sample translate to the same CDR3. The chain employs TRBV4-3 and TRBJ2-3; D unresolved. The CDR3 spans 17 residues. Germline CDR1 reads LGHNA; CDR2 reads YSLEER. Written as DNA, the CDR3 is TGCGCCAGCAGCCAAGAGTCAGCTAGAGATAGCACGGATACGCAGTATTTT. Encoded protein: CASSQESARDSTDTQYF.

The J gene is TRBJ2-1, the V gene TRBV9; no clear D gene. V shed 4 bases and J shed 2 bases, with 13 bases lying between them. The CDR3 spans 15 residues. The germline V gene has CDR1 SGDLS and CDR2 YYNGEE. The CDR3 DNA follows: TGTGCCAGCAGCTCTCAGGTCGGAACCTACAATGAGCAGTTCTTC. Protein sequence: CASSSQVGTYNEQFF. Combining the CDR3 with reference TRBV9 and TRBJ2-1 gives the whole variable domain DSGVTQTPKHLITATGQRVTLRCSPRSGDLSVYWYQQSLDQGLQFLIQYYNGEERAKGNILERFSAQQFPDLHSELNLSSLELGDSALYFCASSSQVGTYNEQFFGPGTRLTVL.

The rearrangement links TRBV4-1 to TRBJ2-1, with TRBD2 matching over 7 bases. Germline V gene data show CDR1 as MGHRA and CDR2 as YSYEKL. Trimming cost V 1 base and J 9 bases; bases outside gene matches: 3. The CDR3 is 13 amino acids. The CDR3 here is CASSQGGGGEQFF. The CDR3 bases are TGCGCCAGCAGCCAAGGGGGGGGAGGTGAGCAGTTCTTC.

There are a few counts of this clone. The V call is TRBV7-2, the J call TRBJ2-5; 8 bases are shared with TRBD1. The J call may be wrong; the DNA end is better matched by TRBJ2-7. The germline CDR1 and CDR2 sequences are SGHTA and FQGNSA. CDR3 size: 13 residues. This CDR3 is CASRSGQEYEQYF. CDR3 in DNA: TGTGCCAGTCGTTCGGGACAGGAGTACGAGCAGTACTTC.

This clone appeared once. The CDR3 is CASRDRAKETQYF. DNA of the CDR3: TGTGCCAGCAGGGACAGGGCCAAGGAGACCCAGTACTTC. The V call is TRBV27, the J call TRBJ2-5; 8 nucleotides line up with TRBD1. Germline-derived CDR1 and CDR2 are MNHEY and SMNVEV (reference sequence). With 6 bases clipped from V and 5 bases from J, the junction kept 5 bases outside the gene matches. The length of the CDR3 is 13 residues.

CDR3 region: CASSLMGDRRGEQYF. In DNA form, the CDR3 reads TGCGCCAGCAGCTTGATGGGGGACAGGAGGGGCGAGCAGTACTTC. The V call is TRBV5-1, the J call TRBJ2-7; 8 positions agree with TRBD1. The CDR3 contains 15 residues. Germline V gene lookup returns CDR1 SGHRS and CDR2 YFSETQ. J lost 6 bases, V lost 1 base, and 9 bases had no gene match.

The V gene is TRBV5-1, the J gene TRBJ2-7; no reliable D call. The CDR3 is 15 amino acids. Germline V lookup: CDR1 SGHRS, CDR2 YFSETQ. Trimming shortened V by 0 bases and J by 0 bases, and 10 bases separated the two germline ends. The CDR3 DNA sequence: TGCGCCAGCAGCTTGGCAGGAAGACCCTCCTACGAGCAGTACTTC. Residues: CASSLAGRPSYEQYF.

Note on this clone: This sample includes further DNA sequences coding for the same CDR3. The V call is TRBV29-1, the J call TRBJ2-1; 7 bases map to TRBD2. Germline assignment: CDR1 SQVTM and CDR2 ANQGSEA. The V and J ends lost 7 bases and 7 bases, in that order; junction bases with no gene match: 4. There are 11 residues in the CDR3. CDR3 sequence: CSEREGNEQFF. As DNA, the CDR3 is TGCAGCGAGCGGGAAGGGAATGAGCAGTTCTTC.

The chain recombines TRBV27 with TRBJ2-3; D may be TRBD1 (5 bases). This CDR3 comprises 15 residues. Trimming took off 1 base at V and 4 bases at J, with 12 bases between the two ends. In germline, CDR1 is MNHEY, CDR2 SMNVEV (reference sequence). CDR3 sequence reads: CASSLWGQDADTQYF. The CDR3 DNA follows: TGTGCCAGCAGTTTATGGGGCCAGGACGCAGATACGCAGTATTTT.

The chain carries TRBV5-1 and TRBJ2-5, with 7 bases identical to TRBD1. The CDR3 sequence is 15 residues long. Germline-derived CDR1 and CDR2 are SGHRS and YFSETQ. V was clipped by 4 bases and J by 2 bases; unmatched bases: 8. The CDR3 sequence is CASSRGGSDQETQYF. The DNA for the CDR3 is TGCGCCAGCAGCCGAGGGGGCTCCGATCAAGAGACCCAGTACTTC.

The chain couples TRBV6-1 to TRBJ2-1; 8 bases line up with TRBD2. V was clipped by 5 bases and J by 4 bases; unmatched bases: 7. This CDR3 is built from 15 residues. CDR1 and CDR2 (germline): MNHNS, SASEGT. DNA for the CDR3: TGTGCCAGCAGTTGGAGCGGGGGCCAATACAATGAGCAGTTCTTC. Its protein is CASSWSGGQYNEQFF.

V is TRBV11-2 and J is TRBJ2-7, with 8 bases that match TRBD1. J was trimmed by 5 bases and V by 5 bases; bases with no gene match: 5. The CDR3 totals 13 residues. The germline V gene encodes CDR1 SGHAT and CDR2 FQNNGV. The CDR3 DNA reads as TGTGCCAGCAGCCCCCAGGGGGCGCACGAGCAGTACGTC. It encodes CASSPQGAHEQYV.

V and J are TRBV7-2 and TRBJ2-3; 10 positions match TRBD2. The CDR3 extends over 16 amino acids. V lost 3 bases, J lost 3 bases, and 6 bases stayed unmatched. The V gene's germline CDR1 is SGHTA and CDR2 FQGNSA. CDR3 nucleotide sequence: TGTGCCAGCAGCTTCAGACTAGCGGGTAGTACAGATACGCAGTATTTT. Translated: CASSFRLAGSTDTQYF.

This chain uses TRBV7-2 with TRBJ2-7; D is perhaps TRBD1 (5 bases). CDR3 length: 15 amino acids. Trimming shortened V by 3 bases and J by 6 bases, and 18 bases separated the two germline ends. CDR1 and CDR2 (germline): SGHTA, FQGNSA. The CDR3 region has the DNA TGTGCCAGCAGCTTGCTCCCTCAGGGCCCCGTCGAGCAGTACGTC. Translated, it gives CASSLLPQGPVEQYV.

This clone appeared once. V is TRBV28 and J is TRBJ1-4; the D is unclear. Deletions cut 1 base from V and 7 bases from J, with 4 bases between. Germline CDR1 and CDR2: MDHEN and SYDVKM. The CDR3 is 12 amino acids. As DNA, the CDR3 is TGTGCCAGCAGTTTATACATTGAAAAACTGTTTTTT. Its protein is CASSLYIEKLFF. Together with reference TRBV28 and TRBJ1-4, the CDR3 gives the full variable domain: DVKVTQSSRYLVKRTGEKVFLECVQDMDHENMFWYRQDPGLGLRLIYFSYDVKMKEKGDIPEGYSVSREKKERFSLILESASTNQTSMYLCASSLYIEKLFFGSGTQLSVL.

The chain carries TRBV5-1 and TRBJ1-1; TRBD1 aligns across 8 bases. The germline V gene encodes CDR1 SGHRS and CDR2 YFSETQ. V dropped 4 bases and J dropped 1; count of bases not matched to a gene: 6. This CDR3 has 15 residues. The CDR3 DNA sequence: TGCGCCAGCAGCCCCGGACAGGGAGGGAACACTGAAGCTTTCTTT. The encoded protein is CASSPGQGGNTEAFF.

The rearrangement uses TRBV30 and TRBJ1-2, with D unclear. Germline CDR1 GTSNPN, CDR2 SVGIG (reference sequence). This CDR3 comprises 12 residues. The V gene lost 3 bases and the J gene lost 2 bases, with 7 bases spanning the gap. The CDR3 loop is CAWSPRNYGYTF. The CDR3 DNA sequence: TGTGCCTGGAGCCCCAGGAACTATGGCTACACCTTC.

The chain is built from TRBV5-4 and TRBJ2-1; 8 positions match TRBD2. V lost 0 bases and J lost 8; bases outside the gene matches: 10. CDR3 length equals 16 residues. CDR1 and CDR2 (germline): SGHNT, YYREEE (reference sequence). CDR3 in DNA: TGTGCCAGCAGCTTGGCGGGAGGGCCGCTGGACGATGAGCAGTTCTTC. Translated, it gives CASSLAGGPLDDEQFF. The variable domain in full, with the rest retrieved from reference TRBV5-4 and TRBJ2-1, is ETGVTQSPTHLIKTRGQQVTLRCSSQSGHNTVSWYQQALGQGPQFIFQYYREEENGRGNFPPRFSGLQFPNYSSELNVNALELDDSALYLCASSLAGGPLDDEQFFGPGTRLTVL.

V is TRBV28 and J is TRBJ2-7, with D tentatively TRBD1 (6 bases). The germline V gene has CDR1 MDHEN and CDR2 SYDVKM. The CDR3 length is 14 residues. V was trimmed by 2 bases and J by 1 base, leaving 9 bases between them. For the CDR3, the DNA is TGTGCCAGCAGTTTACAGGGGTATTCCTACGAGCAGTACTTC. Translation gives CASSLQGYSYEQYF.